The 21 T cell receptor beta chains below come from one sample, sequenced in a study of blood T cell repertoires in COVID-19. The assay was immunoSEQ multiplex PCR, and TCRdb's table has in-frame clones only and misses some. The sample carries a few hundred thousand clones, approximately 82% recorded once. Input material: peripheral blood. These receptors were collected from a woman between 18 and 29 years old with acute or convalescent COVID-19.

The V and J genes are TRBV19 and TRBJ1-1; no clear D gene. Per the germline V gene, CDR1 is LNHDA and CDR2 is SQIVND (reference sequence). Trimming removed 5 bases from V and 0 bases from J, with 13 bases in between. This CDR3 comprises 15 residues. The CDR3 region is CASSAAGLMNTEAFF. CDR3 bases: TGTGCCAGTAGTGCGGCGGGCCTTATGAACACTGAAGCTTTCTTT.

The chain joins TRBV28 to TRBJ2-1; 7 bases match TRBD1. This CDR3 comprises 13 residues. V was clipped by 5 bases and J by 5 bases; unmatched bases: 3. Germline V gene sequence: CDR1 MDHEN, CDR2 SYDVKM. The DNA for the CDR3 is TGTGCCAGCAGTCCCGACAGGGACAATGAGCAGTTCTTC. It is translated as CASSPDRDNEQFF.

In this sample, this clone turned up once. This sequence joins TRBV7-3 and TRBJ2-1; D is possibly TRBD2 (6 bases). V lost 1 base to trimming and J lost 7 bases, with 14 bases between them. Germline CDR1 SGHTA, CDR2 FQGTGA. The CDR3 is 15 residues long. The CDR3 DNA is TGTGCCAGCAGCTTAAACGGGAGACGTCAAAATGAGCAGTTCTTC. Translated, it gives CASSLNGRRQNEQFF. Drawing the rest from reference TRBV7-3 and TRBJ2-1, the complete variable domain is GAGVSQTPSNKVTEKGKYVELRCDPISGHTALYWYRQSLGQGPEFLIYFQGTGAADDSGLPNDRFFAVRPEGSVSTLKIQRTERGDSAVYLCASSLNGRRQNEQFFGPGTRLTVL.

The chain has TRBV11-2 and TRBJ2-2; D may be TRBD1 (6 bases). The germline V and J ends were trimmed by 5 bases and 4 bases, with 11 bases remaining between them. Per the germline V gene, CDR1 is SGHAT and CDR2 is FQNNGV. The CDR3 loop spans 14 amino acids. CDR3: CASSKQGSTGELFF. The CDR3 DNA reads as TGTGCCAGCAGCAAACAGGGTAGCACCGGGGAGCTGTTTTTT.

The chain has TRBV7-8 and TRBJ1-5; D is undetermined. V dropped 1 base and J dropped 3 bases, with 4 bases sitting between them. CDR1 is SGHVS and CDR2 is FQNEAQ in the germline V gene. This CDR3 is 13 amino acids long. CDR3 region: CASSLDFNQPQHF. CDR3 DNA sequence: TGTGCCAGCAGCTTAGACTTCAATCAGCCCCAGCATTTT.

This sequence joins TRBV6-1 and TRBJ2-6; 7 nucleotides line up with TRBD2. Germline CDR1 MNHNS, CDR2 SASEGT. With 2 bases clipped from V and 0 bases from J, the junction kept 7 bases outside the gene matches. There are 18 residues in the CDR3. CDR3 amino acids: CASSEFQTSISGANVLTF. In DNA form, the CDR3 reads TGTGCCAGCAGTGAATTCCAGACTAGCATCTCTGGGGCCAACGTCCTGACTTTC.

Of note for this clone: At one boundary the junction diverges from the germline segment, which might be a read error. This rearrangement joins TRBV25-1 to TRBJ1-2; D gene uncertain. This CDR3 is 11 amino acids long. Germline CDR1 and CDR2: MGHDK and SYGVNS. The chain's CDR3 is CASSEPGRAHF. CDR3 in DNA: TGTGCCAGCAGTGAACCGGGGAGGGCGCACTTC.

V usage is TRBV28 and J usage is TRBJ2-3, with 10 bases fitting TRBD2. The CDR3 covers 16 residues. Per germline, CDR1 MDHEN and CDR2 SYDVKM. After removal of 4 bases from V and 0 bases from J, the junction contained 4 bases not matched to a gene. DNA for the CDR3: TGTGCCAGCAGTTCGCCGACTAGCGGGAGCACAGATACGCAGTATTTT. This translates into CASSSPTSGSTDTQYF.

The genes are TRBV27 and TRBJ1-4; TRBD1 is a possible D gene (5 bases). The CDR3 extends over 13 amino acids. Per germline, CDR1 MNHEY and CDR2 SMNVEV (reference sequence). Trimming stripped 1 base from V and 8 bases from J, with 8 bases between. The CDR3 region has the DNA TGTGCCAGCAGTTTATGGGAGGGGGAAAAACTGTTTTTT. Protein: CASSLWEGEKLFF.

The rearrangement joins TRBV4-1 to TRBJ2-3, with 12 bases aligning to TRBD2. The junction had 7 bases not matched to a gene; V was cut back by 1 base and J by 5 bases. The germline gives CDR1 MGHRA, CDR2 YSYEKL. The CDR3 has 17 residues. CDR3 region: CASSQGASGRGGDTQYF. The CDR3 DNA is TGCGCCAGCAGCCAAGGGGCTAGCGGGAGGGGAGGAGATACGCAGTATTTT.

The V gene is TRBV2, the J gene TRBJ1-2; 10 bases line up with TRBD1. Germline V CDR1 and CDR2: SNHLY, FYNNEI. J lost 8 bases, V lost 6 bases, and 6 bases had no gene match. CDR3 length: 13 amino acids. For the CDR3, the DNA is TGTGCCAGCAGGGCATGGACAGGGGGAGGCTACACCTTC. This encodes CASRAWTGGGYTF. The variable domain in full, completed from reference TRBV2 and TRBJ1-2, reads EPEVTQTPSHQVTQMGQEVILRCVPISNHLYFYWYRQILGQKVEFLVSFYNNEISEKSEIFDDQFSVERPDGSNFTLKIRSTKLEDSAMYFCASRAWTGGGYTFGSGTRLTVV.

The chain has TRBV27 and TRBJ2-4; a weak D match, TRBD1 (5 bases). Germline lookup yields CDR1 MNHEY and CDR2 SMNVEV (reference sequence). The CDR3 is made up of 15 amino acids. V was clipped by 6 bases and J by 5 bases, with 17 bases between them. The CDR3 here is CASRSGFGRQNIQYF. The CDR3 region has the DNA TGTGCCAGCAGGTCAGGGTTTGGCAGGCAAAACATTCAGTACTTC.

This chain joins TRBV5-1 and TRBJ2-7; a possible D gene is TRBD2 (5 bases). Trimming took 3 bases from V and 5 from J, leaving 15 bases between them. The CDR3 runs to 14 residues. Germline assignment: CDR1 SGHRS and CDR2 YFSETQ. CDR3 loop: CASSSDSVKNEQYF. The CDR3 nucleotides read TGCGCCAGCAGCTCTGATAGCGTTAAGAACGAGCAGTACTTC.

The chain couples TRBV9 to TRBJ2-1, with 7 bases that match TRBD1. The CDR3 contains 14 residues. V shed 4 bases and J 6 bases; nucleotides not matched to a gene: 7. Germline V gene lookup returns CDR1 SGDLS and CDR2 YYNGEE. The CDR3 reads CASSFGQVSNEQFF. DNA for the CDR3: TGTGCCAGCAGCTTCGGACAGGTGAGCAATGAGCAGTTCTTC.

This clone was detected a few times. The J gene is TRBJ1-1, the V gene TRBV19; 7 nucleotides agree with TRBD1. Unmatched junction bases numbered 5, after V lost 2 bases and J lost 5 bases. CDR1 and CDR2 (germline): LNHDA, SQIVND (reference sequence). This CDR3 is 14 amino acids long. CDR3 residues: CASSITGVYTEAFF. CDR3 bases: TGTGCCAGTAGTATAACAGGGGTATATACTGAAGCTTTCTTT.

This chain uses TRBV5-1 with TRBJ1-3, with D uncertain. Germline lookup yields CDR1 SGHRS and CDR2 YFSETQ. The CDR3 runs 15 residues. The V gene lost 3 bases and the J gene lost 0 bases, with 10 bases spanning the gap. The CDR3 bases are TGCGCCAGCAGCTCGGCCGGGGACTCTGGAAACACCATATATTTT. Translation: CASSSAGDSGNTIYF. Filled out from reference TRBV5-1 and TRBJ1-3, the complete variable domain reads KAGVTQTPRYLIKTRGQQVTLSCSPISGHRSVSWYQQTPGQGLQFLFEYFSETQRNKGNFPGRFSGRQFSNSRSEMNVSTLELGDSALYLCASSSAGDSGNTIYFGEGSWLTVV.

The V call is TRBV3-1 (or the pseudogene TRBV3-2), the J call TRBJ1-6; D may be TRBD1 (6 bases). From germline, CDR1 is LGHDT and CDR2 YNNKEL (reference sequence). The CDR3 length is 15 residues. V lost 4 bases to trimming and J lost 7 bases, with 14 bases between them. The CDR3, as DNA: TGTGCCAGCAGCCGGGGGGGGGCGTTAAATTCACCCCTCCACTTT. Protein product: CASSRGGALNSPLHF.

The chain uses TRBV19 and TRBJ1-2; D is unclear. V was trimmed by 8 bases and J by 8 bases, leaving 24 bases between them. Germline CDR1 is LNHDA and CDR2 is SQIVND (reference sequence). This CDR3 has 15 residues. The CDR3 nucleotides are TGTGCCAGTGTGGGGAGGGCTGGAATAAAGGGAGGCTACACCTTC. As protein: CASVGRAGIKGGYTF.

There are a few counts of this clone. V usage is TRBV7-3 and J usage is TRBJ2-1; TRBD2 matches 7 bases. V was pared by 0 bases and J by 7 bases, with 9 bases of the junction left unmatched. Per germline, CDR1 SGHTA and CDR2 FQGTGA. The CDR3 totals 16 residues. This CDR3 reads CASSLTIGLVGNEQFF. CDR3 nucleotides: TGTGCCAGCAGCTTAACTATAGGACTAGTAGGTAATGAGCAGTTCTTC.

The chain uses TRBV9 and TRBJ2-7; the match to TRBD1 covers 8 bases. V shed 1 base and J 6 bases; nucleotides not matched to a gene: 6. The CDR3 loop spans 14 amino acids. Germline-derived CDR1 and CDR2 are SGDLS and YYNGEE. The CDR3, as DNA: TGTGCCAGCAGCGTAACAGGGGGATCGGTCGAGCAGTACTTC. It specifies CASSVTGGSVEQYF.

V gene TRBV4-3 combines with J gene TRBJ2-1; 13 bases align to TRBD2. In germline, CDR1 is LGHNA, CDR2 YSLEER. V lost 0 bases, J lost 6 bases, and 2 bases stayed unmatched. The CDR3 totals 16 residues. In DNA form, the CDR3 reads TGCGCCAGCAGCCAAGAAGGACTAGCGGGAGTCAATGAGCAGTTCTTC. Translating it yields CASSQEGLAGVNEQFF.